The 7 T cell receptor beta chains in this list originate from one sample, sequenced in a study of cytomegalovirus exposure and HLA in healthy donors. The primer mix had 60 Vbeta and 13 Jbeta primers. The assay was immunoSEQ multiplex PCR, and TCRdb's table has in-frame clones only and misses some. The sample lists around 90,000 clones, approximately 83% occurring once. The sequenced sample consisted of PBMCs. Source of these receptors: a man in his fifties in good health and CMV-seronegative.

The chain combines TRBV5-1 with TRBJ2-3; perhaps TRBD1 as D (6 bases). Trimming cost V 1 base and J 3 bases, with 12 bases left between them. Germline lookup yields CDR1 SGHRS and CDR2 YFSETQ. The CDR3 totals 15 residues. CDR3 nucleotides: TGCGCCAGCAGCTTGCTTCAGGGGCAGACAGATACGCAGTATTTT. Amino acid sequence: CASSLLQGQTDTQYF.

This chain connects TRBV7-9 to TRBJ2-1, with a possible D match to TRBD1 (6 bases). This CDR3 spans 15 amino acids. Germline CDR1 is SEHNR and CDR2 is FQNEAQ (reference sequence). V was clipped by 8 bases and J by 7 bases, with 21 bases between them. This chain's CDR3 is CASDSSTGLGNEQFF. DNA of the CDR3: TGTGCCAGCGACTCCTCTACAGGGCTTGGGAATGAGCAGTTCTTC.

This clone was seen a few times. The J gene is TRBJ2-1, the V gene TRBV2; 8 nucleotides match TRBD2. V lost 4 bases to trimming and J lost 7 bases; unmatched junction nucleotides: 9. CDR1 is SNHLY, CDR2 FYNNEI, per germline. CDR3 length: 15 amino acids. This CDR3 is CASSGAGTRVNEQFF. CDR3 nucleotide sequence: TGTGCCAGCAGTGGAGCCGGGACTAGAGTTAATGAGCAGTTCTTC. Full variable domain (outside the CDR3, taken from reference TRBV2 and TRBJ2-1): EPEVTQTPSHQVTQMGQEVILRCVPISNHLYFYWYRQILGQKVEFLVSFYNNEISEKSEIFDDQFSVERPDGSNFTLKIRSTKLEDSAMYFCASSGAGTRVNEQFFGPGTRLTVL.

The chain couples TRBV15 to TRBJ2-2; D remains unclear. V was shortened by 0 bases and J by 1 base, with 9 bases between the two germline ends. The germline CDR1 and CDR2 sequences are LNHNV and YYDKDF (reference sequence). This CDR3 is built from 16 residues. CDR3 sequence reads: CATSRDLYRNTGELFF. In DNA form, the CDR3 reads TGTGCCACCAGCAGAGATTTATATAGGAACACCGGGGAGCTGTTTTTT.

This clone was detected only once. The chain employs TRBV5-1 and TRBJ2-5; tentative D call: TRBD2 (6 bases). The CDR3 consists of 14 residues. V lost 2 bases and J 2 bases, leaving 10 bases between the germline ends. In germline, CDR1 is SGHRS, CDR2 YFSETQ. This CDR3 reads CASSFGTSQETQYF. CDR3 sequence (DNA): TGCGCCAGCAGCTTTGGGACTTCACAAGAGACCCAGTACTTC. The full variable domain, its missing parts supplied by reference TRBV5-1 and TRBJ2-5, is KAGVTQTPRYLIKTRGQQVTLSCSPISGHRSVSWYQQTPGQGLQFLFEYFSETQRNKGNFPGRFSGRQFSNSRSEMNVSTLELGDSALYLCASSFGTSQETQYFGPGTRLLVL.

CDR3 amino acids: CASSRTGGIQPQHF. CDR3 DNA: TGTGCCAGCAGCAGGACAGGGGGGATTCAGCCCCAGCATTTT. This chain joins TRBV28 and TRBJ1-5; 10 nucleotides agree with TRBD1. Germline CDR1 MDHEN, CDR2 SYDVKM. V lost 6 bases to trimming and J lost 6 bases; unmatched junction nucleotides: 5. The CDR3 covers 14 residues.

This clone was observed a single time. The chain recombines TRBV7-9 with TRBJ2-3; TRBD1 is a possible D gene (6 bases). Germline V gene sequence: CDR1 SEHNR, CDR2 FQNEAQ (reference sequence). The CDR3 runs to 14 residues. The germline V and J ends were trimmed by 5 bases and 3 bases, with 12 bases remaining between them. CDR3 sequence: CASSRTEPTDTQYF. The CDR3 DNA follows: TGTGCCAGCAGCCGGACAGAGCCTACAGATACGCAGTATTTT.